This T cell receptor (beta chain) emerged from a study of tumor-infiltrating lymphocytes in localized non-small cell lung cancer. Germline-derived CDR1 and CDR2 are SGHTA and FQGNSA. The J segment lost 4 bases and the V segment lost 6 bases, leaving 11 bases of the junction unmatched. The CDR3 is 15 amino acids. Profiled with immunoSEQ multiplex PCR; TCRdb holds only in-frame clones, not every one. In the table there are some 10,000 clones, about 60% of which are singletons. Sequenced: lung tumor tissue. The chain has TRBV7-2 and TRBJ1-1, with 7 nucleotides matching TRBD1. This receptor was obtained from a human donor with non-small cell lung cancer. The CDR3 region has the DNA TGTGCCAGCAGGGATGACAGGGCTAGGGTCACTGAAGCTTTCTTT. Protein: CASRDDRARVTEAFF.